A selection of T cell receptor beta chains follows, all from one sample in a study of CD4+ T cells in melanoma. The repertoire was sequenced with immunoSEQ multiplex PCR; TCRdb's copy has only in-frame clones and lacks some. The sample has 50,000 or so clones, about 88% seen once. Sequencing was performed on peripheral blood. All receptors come from a human donor with melanoma. CDR3s include the opening cysteine and the closing phenylalanine or tryptophan. The D gene is left open where the match is weak. Rows give clone size only sometimes, using once, few, many, or a class for an expanded clone.

V gene: TRBV6-5; J gene: TRBJ1-4; D gene: NA; clone size: NA; CDR3 protein: CAISEGLTAEKLFF; CDR3 DNA: TGTGCCATCAGTGAGGGGTTGACAGCAGAAAAACTGTTTTTT
V gene: TRBV6-5; J gene: TRBJ1-6; D gene: NA; clone size: few; CDR3 protein: CASSYTGRGNSPLHF; CDR3 DNA: TGTGCCAGCAGTTACACGGGACGGGGGAATTCACCCCTCCACTTT
V gene: TRBV29-1; J gene: TRBJ1-1; D gene: TRBD1; clone size: NA; CDR3 protein: CSAWDRGAAFF; CDR3 DNA: TGCAGCGCTTGGGACAGGGGGGCCGCTTTCTTT
V gene: TRBV27; J gene: TRBJ1-2; D gene: NA; clone size: once; CDR3 protein: CASRRTDLLNYGYTF; CDR3 DNA: TGTGCCAGCAGACGGACAGATCTCTTGAACTATGGCTACACCTTC
V gene: TRBV6-4; J gene: TRBJ2-1; D gene: TRBD2; clone size: NA; CDR3 protein: CASSKGETSGYNEQFF; CDR3 DNA: TGTGCCAGCAGTAAGGGGGAGACTAGCGGGTACAATGAGCAGTTCTTC
V gene: TRBV7-3; J gene: TRBJ2-1; D gene: NA; clone size: NA; CDR3 protein: CASSLDNPRGGDEQFF; CDR3 DNA: TGTGCCAGCAGCTTAGACAACCCCAGGGGCGGCGATGAGCAGTTCTTC
V gene: TRBV6-5; J gene: TRBJ1-6; D gene: NA; clone size: NA; CDR3 protein: CASTVTGHNSPLHF; CDR3 DNA: TGTGCCAGCACCGTGACAGGTCATAATTCACCCCTCCACTTT
V gene: TRBV9; J gene: TRBJ2-6; D gene: NA; clone size: NA; CDR3 protein: CASSVALGQTNPSGANVLTF; CDR3 DNA: TGTGCCAGCAGCGTAGCGCTTGGACAGACCAACCCTTCTGGGGCCAACGTCCTGACTTTC
V gene: TRBV6-5; J gene: TRBJ2-1; D gene: TRBD2; clone size: once; CDR3 protein: CASSAGGGNEQFF; CDR3 DNA: TGTGCCAGCAGTGCGGGGGGAGGCAATGAGCAGTTCTTC
V gene: TRBV9; J gene: TRBJ2-1; D gene: TRBD2; clone size: NA; CDR3 protein: CASSFRTSGGANEQFF; CDR3 DNA: TGTGCCAGCAGCTTCCGGACTAGCGGGGGGGCCAATGAGCAGTTCTTC
V gene: TRBV9; J gene: TRBJ1-3; D gene: TRBD1; clone size: NA; CDR3 protein: CASSLQDRADWGTGNTIYF; CDR3 DNA: TGTGCCAGCAGCTTACAGGACAGGGCGGATTGGGGAACTGGAAACACCATATATTTT
V gene: TRBV15; J gene: TRBJ1-4; D gene: NA; clone size: NA; CDR3 protein: CATSSSQHAGEKLFF; CDR3 DNA: TGTGCCACCAGCAGTTCGCAACACGCGGGTGAAAAACTGTTTTTT
V gene: TRBV7-3; J gene: TRBJ2-1; D gene: NA; clone size: NA; CDR3 protein: CASSLIGAQLNEQFF; CDR3 DNA: TGTGCCAGCAGCTTAATCGGGGCTCAGCTCAATGAGCAGTTCTTC
V gene: TRBV6-5; J gene: TRBJ1-3; D gene: NA; clone size: once; CDR3 protein: CASSPGRAGNTIYF; CDR3 DNA: TGTGCCAGCAGTCCCGGCAGGGCTGGAAACACCATATATTTT
V gene: TRBV7-2; J gene: TRBJ2-7; D gene: TRBD2; clone size: NA; CDR3 protein: CASSLSPTSGVAYEQYF; CDR3 DNA: TGTGCCAGCAGCTTATCTCCGACTAGCGGGGTTGCCTACGAGCAGTACTTC
V gene: TRBV6-5; J gene: TRBJ1-4; D gene: NA; clone size: NA; CDR3 protein: CASRTNRATNEKLFF; CDR3 DNA: TGTGCCAGCAGGACTAACAGGGCAACTAATGAAAAACTGTTTTTT
V gene: TRBV2; J gene: TRBJ2-7; D gene: NA; clone size: NA; CDR3 protein: CASLPRRSYYEQYF; CDR3 DNA: TGTGCCAGCCTTCCTCGGCGATCTTACTACGAGCAGTACTTC
V gene: TRBV9; J gene: TRBJ2-5; D gene: NA; clone size: NA; CDR3 protein: CASSVERGTQETQYF; CDR3 DNA: TGTGCCAGCAGCGTAGAAAGGGGGACCCAAGAGACCCAGTACTTC
V gene: TRBV15; J gene: TRBJ2-7; D gene: NA; clone size: NA; CDR3 protein: CATSRDLGRDYEQYF; CDR3 DNA: TGTGCCACCAGCAGAGATCTCGGCAGAGACTACGAGCAGTACTTC
V gene: TRBV10-1; J gene: TRBJ2-7; D gene: NA; clone size: NA; CDR3 protein: CASSGDIGYEQYF; CDR3 DNA: TGCGCCAGCAGTGGGGACATCGGTTACGAGCAGTACTTC
V gene: TRBV30; J gene: TRBJ2-7; D gene: NA; clone size: once; CDR3 protein: CAWSTGNAYEQYF; CDR3 DNA: TGTGCCTGGAGTACAGGGAACGCCTACGAGCAGTACTTC
V gene: TRBV11-3; J gene: TRBJ1-5; D gene: NA; clone size: NA; CDR3 protein: CASSLSGPAPNQPQHF; CDR3 DNA: TGTGCCAGCAGCTTATCGGGTCCGGCTCCCAATCAGCCCCAGCATTTT
V gene: TRBV18; J gene: TRBJ2-3; D gene: NA; clone size: NA; CDR3 protein: CASSPNGPTPDTQYF; CDR3 DNA: TGTGCCAGCTCACCAAACGGACCGACCCCAGATACGCAGTATTTT
V gene: TRBV5-1; J gene: TRBJ1-2; D gene: NA; clone size: NA; CDR3 protein: CASSVGNGGGYGYTF; CDR3 DNA: TGCGCCAGCAGCGTTGGGAATGGGGGCGGATATGGCTACACCTTC
V gene: TRBV5-5; J gene: TRBJ2-3; D gene: TRBD2; clone size: NA; CDR3 protein: CASSWLGGGGDTQYF; CDR3 DNA: TGTGCCAGCAGCTGGTTGGGCGGGGGAGGGGATACGCAGTATTTT
V gene: TRBV7-8; J gene: TRBJ2-2; D gene: TRBD1; clone size: NA; CDR3 protein: CASSPPGTGGAGTGELFF; CDR3 DNA: TGTGCCAGCAGCCCACCCGGGACAGGGGGCGCTGGGACCGGGGAGCTGTTTTTT
V gene: TRBV5-1; J gene: TRBJ1-3; D gene: NA; clone size: NA; CDR3 protein: CASSLTTGYLNPSGNTIYF; CDR3 DNA: TGCGCCAGCAGCTTAACCACGGGGTACCTTAACCCCTCTGGAAACACCATATATTTT
V gene: TRBV6-5; J gene: TRBJ1-5; D gene: NA; clone size: NA; CDR3 protein: CASSTGYSNQPQHF; CDR3 DNA: TGTGCCAGCAGTACAGGTTATAGCAATCAGCCCCAGCATTTT
V gene: TRBV21-1; J gene: TRBJ2-2; D gene: NA; clone size: NA; CDR3 protein: CASSKAGSWNTGELFF; CDR3 DNA: TGTGCCAGCAGCAAAGCTGGGAGCTGGAACACCGGGGAGCTGTTTTTT
V gene: TRBV7-2; J gene: TRBJ1-2; D gene: NA; clone size: few; CDR3 protein: CASSTGPNYTF; CDR3 DNA: TGTGCCAGCAGCACAGGACCCAACTACACCTTC
V gene: TRBV27; J gene: TRBJ1-1; D gene: NA; clone size: NA; CDR3 protein: CASSPPPNWDTEAFF; CDR3 DNA: TGTGCCAGCAGCCCCCCGCCAAATTGGGACACTGAAGCTTTCTTT
V gene: TRBV6-1; J gene: TRBJ2-5; D gene: TRBD1; clone size: NA; CDR3 protein: CASSESGTGAGLTQYF; CDR3 DNA: TGTGCCAGCAGTGAGTCCGGGACAGGGGCGGGATTGACCCAGTACTTC
V gene: TRBV10-3; J gene: TRBJ2-5; D gene: TRBD2; clone size: NA; CDR3 protein: CAISGASGQETQYF; CDR3 DNA: TGTGCCATCAGTGGGGCTAGCGGGCAAGAGACCCAGTACTTC
V gene: TRBV6-5; J gene: TRBJ1-5; D gene: NA; clone size: once; CDR3 protein: CASNDPNQPQHF; CDR3 DNA: TGTGCCAGCAACGACCCTAATCAGCCCCAGCATTTT
V gene: TRBV7-9; J gene: TRBJ1-1; D gene: NA; clone size: NA; CDR3 protein: CASSLGTQNTEAFF; CDR3 DNA: TGTGCCAGCAGCTTAGGTACACAGAACACTGAAGCTTTCTTT
V gene: TRBV29-1; J gene: TRBJ2-3; D gene: NA; clone size: NA; CDR3 protein: CSVEVGAGDTQYF; CDR3 DNA: TGCAGCGTTGAGGTGGGGGCAGGGGATACGCAGTATTTT
V gene: TRBV5-1; J gene: TRBJ2-3; D gene: NA; clone size: NA; CDR3 protein: CASTLAGGDTQYF; CDR3 DNA: TGCGCCAGCACCCTTGCTGGGGGAGATACGCAGTATTTT
V gene: TRBV6-1; J gene: TRBJ2-1; D gene: TRBD1; clone size: NA; CDR3 protein: CASRGQNPGEQFF; CDR3 DNA: TGTGCCAGCAGGGGACAGAACCCAGGGGAGCAGTTCTTC
V gene: TRBV6-1; J gene: TRBJ2-1; D gene: TRBD2; clone size: NA; CDR3 protein: CASSGDPTSRWDNEQFF; CDR3 DNA: TGTGCCAGCAGTGGGGACCCGACTAGCCGATGGGATAATGAGCAGTTCTTC
V gene: TRBV7-2; J gene: TRBJ2-1; D gene: TRBD1; clone size: NA; CDR3 protein: CASSRGGTGGTYNEQFF; CDR3 DNA: TGTGCCAGCAGCAGGGGGGGGACAGGGGGGACCTACAATGAGCAGTTCTTC
V gene: TRBV5-4; J gene: TRBJ2-1; D gene: TRBD1; clone size: NA; CDR3 protein: CASSSNRGSALDEQFF; CDR3 DNA: TGTGCCAGCAGCTCAAACAGGGGATCGGCTTTAGATGAGCAGTTCTTC
V gene: TRBV27; J gene: TRBJ1-5; D gene: NA; clone size: NA; CDR3 protein: CASSRGDNQPQHF; CDR3 DNA: TGTGCCAGCAGTCGAGGGGACAATCAGCCCCAGCATTTT
V gene: TRBV29-1; J gene: TRBJ1-1; D gene: NA; clone size: NA; CDR3 protein: CSVEPRGSMNTEAFF; CDR3 DNA: TGCAGCGTTGAACCCCGGGGCAGTATGAACACTGAAGCTTTCTTT
V gene: TRBV6-1; J gene: TRBJ1-3; D gene: NA; clone size: few; CDR3 protein: CASSERNSGNTIYF; CDR3 DNA: TGTGCCAGCAGTGAGCGTAACTCTGGAAACACCATATATTTT
V gene: TRBV5-5; J gene: TRBJ1-4; D gene: NA; clone size: NA; CDR3 protein: CASNAIGREKLFF; CDR3 DNA: TGTGCCAGCAATGCGATAGGGCGTGAAAAACTGTTTTTT
V gene: TRBV6-1; J gene: TRBJ2-7; D gene: TRBD1; clone size: NA; CDR3 protein: CASSRDRGHEQYF; CDR3 DNA: TGTGCCAGCAGCCGGGACAGGGGTCACGAGCAGTACTTC